The rows below give T cell receptor beta chains drawn from one sample of a study of shared clonotypes between healthy human individuals. Profiled with immunoSEQ multiplex PCR; TCRdb holds only in-frame clones, not every one. In the table there are approximately 980,000 clones, about 80% of which are singletons. The sequenced material came from memory CD4+ T cells sorted from blood. All receptors come from a man younger than 30 in good health. CDR3s include the opening cysteine and the closing phenylalanine or tryptophan. Fields, in order: CDR3 DNA, CDR3 protein, D gene, clone size, V gene, J gene. A D gene is named only where the DNA matches it firmly. Clone size, where shown, is once, few, many, or a class for clones that have expanded.

CDR3nt: TGTGCCAGCAGCTTGCCTAGCGGGGCGGCAGATACGCAGTATTTT; CDR3aa: CASSLPSGAADTQYF; d_gene: TRBD2; abundance: -; v_gene: TRBV5-4; j_gene: TRBJ2-3
CDR3nt: TGCGCCAGCAGTGAGGGCAGGGAGGTCACTGAGCAGTTCTTC; CDR3aa: CASSEGREVTEQFF; d_gene: -; abundance: -; v_gene: TRBV10-1; j_gene: TRBJ2-1
CDR3nt: TGTGCCAGCAGCAATACCGGGAGTCTAGGTTCACCCCTCCACTTT; CDR3aa: CASSNTGSLGSPLHF; d_gene: -; abundance: -; v_gene: TRBV7-3; j_gene: TRBJ1-6
CDR3nt: TGCGCCAGCAGCCCTACAGGTACCGGGGCCAACGTCCTGACTTTC; CDR3aa: CASSPTGTGANVLTF; d_gene: -; abundance: -; v_gene: TRBV5-1; j_gene: TRBJ2-6
CDR3nt: TGTGCCAGCTCACCACCGGGACAGGGCACGTCCAGGGAGCTGTTTTTT; CDR3aa: CASSPPGQGTSRELFF; d_gene: TRBD1; abundance: few; v_gene: TRBV18; j_gene: TRBJ2-2
CDR3nt: TGTGCCAGCAGTGGTAGGGGAGATACGCAGTATTTT; CDR3aa: CASSGRGDTQYF; d_gene: -; abundance: few; v_gene: TRBV7-9; j_gene: TRBJ2-3
CDR3nt: TGTGCCAGCAGTTTAGGCCGGGACAGCGCTGAAGCTTTCTTT; CDR3aa: CASSLGRDSAEAFF; d_gene: TRBD1; abundance: -; v_gene: TRBV27; j_gene: TRBJ1-1
CDR3nt: TGTGCCAGCAGTCGAGGCAGGGGAGGCAATCAGCCCCAGCATTTT; CDR3aa: CASSRGRGGNQPQHF; d_gene: -; abundance: -; v_gene: TRBV6-5; j_gene: TRBJ1-5
CDR3nt: TGTGCCAGTGGCGGGGTCTCCTATAATTCACCCCTCCACTTT; CDR3aa: CASGGVSYNSPLHF; d_gene: -; abundance: few; v_gene: TRBV6-5; j_gene: TRBJ1-6
CDR3nt: TGTGCCAGCGCGCTTATTACAGGGGAAGCTTTCTTT; CDR3aa: CASALITGEAFF; d_gene: -; abundance: -; v_gene: TRBV28; j_gene: TRBJ1-1
CDR3nt: TGTGCCAGCAGCTTAGTCCGTGTCGCCTATAATTCACCCCTCCACTTT; CDR3aa: CASSLVRVAYNSPLHF; d_gene: -; abundance: -; v_gene: TRBV7-2; j_gene: TRBJ1-6
CDR3nt: TGTGCCAGCAGCCCCAGACAGGGTTTCGGTGAAAAACTGTTTTTT; CDR3aa: CASSPRQGFGEKLFF; d_gene: TRBD1; abundance: -; v_gene: TRBV9; j_gene: TRBJ1-4
CDR3nt: TGTGCCAGCAGTGAACCGCGACAGGTTCAGATGGGGGAACTGTTTTTT; CDR3aa: CASSEPRQVQMGELFF; d_gene: -; abundance: few; v_gene: TRBV2; j_gene: TRBJ1-4
CDR3nt: TGTGCCAGCAGCCAGCGCACAGGGCGGCAAGAGACCCAGTACTTC; CDR3aa: CASSQRTGRQETQYF; d_gene: -; abundance: -; v_gene: TRBV14; j_gene: TRBJ2-5
CDR3nt: TGTGCCAGCAGCCGCCGGGACAGCAAAAACATTCAGTACTTC; CDR3aa: CASSRRDSKNIQYF; d_gene: TRBD1; abundance: -; v_gene: TRBV6-6; j_gene: TRBJ2-4
CDR3nt: TGTGCCACCGCCGACCCTTTGGTCCGGGAGCTGTTTTTT; CDR3aa: CATADPLVRELFF; d_gene: -; abundance: -; v_gene: TRBV10-3; j_gene: TRBJ2-2
CDR3nt: TGTGCCTGGAGTGGACGAAACATCGAGCAGTACTTC; CDR3aa: CAWSGRNIEQYF; d_gene: -; abundance: -; v_gene: TRBV30; j_gene: TRBJ2-7
CDR3nt: TGTGCCACCAGCGACCAGAGTAGGTTAGGCTACGAGCAGTACTTC; CDR3aa: CATSDQSRLGYEQYF; d_gene: -; abundance: -; v_gene: TRBV15; j_gene: TRBJ2-7
CDR3nt: TGCGCCAGGGCCACCCGCGGGGAGCTCCAAGAGACCCAGTACTTC; CDR3aa: CARATRGELQETQYF; d_gene: -; abundance: -; v_gene: TRBV10-2; j_gene: TRBJ2-5
CDR3nt: TGTGCCAGCAACTATGCACGATGGACTGAAGCTTTCTTT; CDR3aa: CASNYARWTEAFF; d_gene: -; abundance: few; v_gene: TRBV5-8; j_gene: TRBJ1-1
CDR3nt: TGTGCCAGCTCCTCCGTTGGGGGGGCGTCTGGTGAAGCTTTCTTT; CDR3aa: CASSSVGGASGEAFF; d_gene: -; abundance: -; v_gene: TRBV18; j_gene: TRBJ1-1
CDR3nt: TGTGCCAGCAGGAGAGGGACAGGGGGCGAACAGCCCCAGCATTTT; CDR3aa: CASRRGTGGEQPQHF; d_gene: TRBD1; abundance: -; v_gene: TRBV2; j_gene: TRBJ1-5
CDR3nt: TGTGCCAGCCCCCTCCACGGCTACACCTTC; CDR3aa: CASPLHGYTF; d_gene: -; abundance: -; v_gene: TRBV5-7; j_gene: TRBJ1-2
CDR3nt: TGTGCCAGCAGACCCGACAGGGGGCGGGGGGGCTACACCTTC; CDR3aa: CASRPDRGRGGYTF; d_gene: TRBD1; abundance: -; v_gene: TRBV27; j_gene: TRBJ1-2
CDR3nt: TGTGCCAGCAGTGAACGGGGGGCGAATGAAAAACTGTTTTTT; CDR3aa: CASSERGANEKLFF; d_gene: -; abundance: -; v_gene: TRBV6-1; j_gene: TRBJ1-4
CDR3nt: TGTGCCAGCAGTTACCCAGGGATGAACACTGAAGCTTTCTTT; CDR3aa: CASSYPGMNTEAFF; d_gene: -; abundance: -; v_gene: TRBV6-5; j_gene: TRBJ1-1
CDR3nt: TGTGCCAGCAGTTTCTTCTCGGACTCCTACGAGCAGTACTTC; CDR3aa: CASSFFSDSYEQYF; d_gene: -; abundance: -; v_gene: TRBV6-6; j_gene: TRBJ2-7
CDR3nt: TGTGCCAGCAGCTTACAGGGGTCACCCCCCTACGAGCAGTACTTC; CDR3aa: CASSLQGSPPYEQYF; d_gene: TRBD1; abundance: -; v_gene: TRBV5-4; j_gene: TRBJ2-7
CDR3nt: TGTGCCAGCAGCTTGGTGATCGGGAGGGTAGAGACCCAGTACTTC; CDR3aa: CASSLVIGRVETQYF; d_gene: TRBD2; abundance: many; v_gene: TRBV7-2; j_gene: TRBJ2-5
CDR3nt: TGTGCCATGTCCGAGAGGGCTTCCTACGAGCAGTACTTC; CDR3aa: CAMSERASYEQYF; d_gene: -; abundance: few; v_gene: TRBV10-3; j_gene: TRBJ2-7
CDR3nt: TGTGCCAGCAGGGAGGGAGTCGCTGAAGCTTTCTTT; CDR3aa: CASREGVAEAFF; d_gene: -; abundance: -; v_gene: TRBV7-9; j_gene: TRBJ1-1
CDR3nt: TGTGCCAGCAGCGTAGAGGGGGCGGCGGGCTACACCTTC; CDR3aa: CASSVEGAAGYTF; d_gene: TRBD1; abundance: -; v_gene: TRBV9; j_gene: TRBJ1-2
CDR3nt: TGTGCCAGCAGGGGGGCGTACTATAATTCACCCCTCCACTTT; CDR3aa: CASRGAYYNSPLHF; d_gene: -; abundance: many; v_gene: TRBV27; j_gene: TRBJ1-6
CDR3nt: TGTGCCATCTCAGCAGGGGAACACACCGGGGAGCTGTTTTTT; CDR3aa: CAISAGEHTGELFF; d_gene: -; abundance: -; v_gene: TRBV10-3; j_gene: TRBJ2-2
CDR3nt: TGTGCCAGCAGTTTGGGACTTCCGAACACTGAAGCTTTCTTT; CDR3aa: CASSLGLPNTEAFF; d_gene: -; abundance: once; v_gene: TRBV27; j_gene: TRBJ1-1
CDR3nt: TGTGCCAGCAGTTTGGACAGGGTCGGCTACGAGCAGTACTTC; CDR3aa: CASSLDRVGYEQYF; d_gene: TRBD1; abundance: -; v_gene: TRBV28; j_gene: TRBJ2-7
CDR3nt: TGTGCCACCAGCGGACTACAGGGGAAGGACTACAATCAGCCCCAGCATTTT; CDR3aa: CATSGLQGKDYNQPQHF; d_gene: TRBD1; abundance: -; v_gene: TRBV15; j_gene: TRBJ1-5
CDR3nt: TGTGCCAGCAGCTTGGCGGGGCCCCCCAGCTCCTACGAGCAGTACTTC; CDR3aa: CASSLAGPPSSYEQYF; d_gene: -; abundance: -; v_gene: TRBV5-4; j_gene: TRBJ2-7
CDR3nt: TGTGCCAGCAGGGGACAGGGGATCTCCTACGAGCAGTACTTC; CDR3aa: CASRGQGISYEQYF; d_gene: TRBD1; abundance: -; v_gene: TRBV6-1; j_gene: TRBJ2-7
CDR3nt: TGTGCCAGCAGCCAACGGGACTGGAGCACAGATACGCAGTATTTT; CDR3aa: CASSQRDWSTDTQYF; d_gene: -; abundance: -; v_gene: TRBV11-2; j_gene: TRBJ2-3
CDR3nt: TGTGCCAGCAGCTTAGGTTTCGGCCAGCCCCAGCATTTT; CDR3aa: CASSLGFGQPQHF; d_gene: -; abundance: -; v_gene: TRBV11-2; j_gene: TRBJ1-5
CDR3nt: TGTGCCAGCAGCGTAAGTTTGACCTCTGGAAACACCATATATTTT; CDR3aa: CASSVSLTSGNTIYF; d_gene: -; abundance: -; v_gene: TRBV9; j_gene: TRBJ1-3
CDR3nt: TGTGCCAGCTGGGGAGGGGAAGGAGGCAATCAGCCCCAGCATTTT; CDR3aa: CASWGGEGGNQPQHF; d_gene: -; abundance: few; v_gene: TRBV6-1; j_gene: TRBJ1-5